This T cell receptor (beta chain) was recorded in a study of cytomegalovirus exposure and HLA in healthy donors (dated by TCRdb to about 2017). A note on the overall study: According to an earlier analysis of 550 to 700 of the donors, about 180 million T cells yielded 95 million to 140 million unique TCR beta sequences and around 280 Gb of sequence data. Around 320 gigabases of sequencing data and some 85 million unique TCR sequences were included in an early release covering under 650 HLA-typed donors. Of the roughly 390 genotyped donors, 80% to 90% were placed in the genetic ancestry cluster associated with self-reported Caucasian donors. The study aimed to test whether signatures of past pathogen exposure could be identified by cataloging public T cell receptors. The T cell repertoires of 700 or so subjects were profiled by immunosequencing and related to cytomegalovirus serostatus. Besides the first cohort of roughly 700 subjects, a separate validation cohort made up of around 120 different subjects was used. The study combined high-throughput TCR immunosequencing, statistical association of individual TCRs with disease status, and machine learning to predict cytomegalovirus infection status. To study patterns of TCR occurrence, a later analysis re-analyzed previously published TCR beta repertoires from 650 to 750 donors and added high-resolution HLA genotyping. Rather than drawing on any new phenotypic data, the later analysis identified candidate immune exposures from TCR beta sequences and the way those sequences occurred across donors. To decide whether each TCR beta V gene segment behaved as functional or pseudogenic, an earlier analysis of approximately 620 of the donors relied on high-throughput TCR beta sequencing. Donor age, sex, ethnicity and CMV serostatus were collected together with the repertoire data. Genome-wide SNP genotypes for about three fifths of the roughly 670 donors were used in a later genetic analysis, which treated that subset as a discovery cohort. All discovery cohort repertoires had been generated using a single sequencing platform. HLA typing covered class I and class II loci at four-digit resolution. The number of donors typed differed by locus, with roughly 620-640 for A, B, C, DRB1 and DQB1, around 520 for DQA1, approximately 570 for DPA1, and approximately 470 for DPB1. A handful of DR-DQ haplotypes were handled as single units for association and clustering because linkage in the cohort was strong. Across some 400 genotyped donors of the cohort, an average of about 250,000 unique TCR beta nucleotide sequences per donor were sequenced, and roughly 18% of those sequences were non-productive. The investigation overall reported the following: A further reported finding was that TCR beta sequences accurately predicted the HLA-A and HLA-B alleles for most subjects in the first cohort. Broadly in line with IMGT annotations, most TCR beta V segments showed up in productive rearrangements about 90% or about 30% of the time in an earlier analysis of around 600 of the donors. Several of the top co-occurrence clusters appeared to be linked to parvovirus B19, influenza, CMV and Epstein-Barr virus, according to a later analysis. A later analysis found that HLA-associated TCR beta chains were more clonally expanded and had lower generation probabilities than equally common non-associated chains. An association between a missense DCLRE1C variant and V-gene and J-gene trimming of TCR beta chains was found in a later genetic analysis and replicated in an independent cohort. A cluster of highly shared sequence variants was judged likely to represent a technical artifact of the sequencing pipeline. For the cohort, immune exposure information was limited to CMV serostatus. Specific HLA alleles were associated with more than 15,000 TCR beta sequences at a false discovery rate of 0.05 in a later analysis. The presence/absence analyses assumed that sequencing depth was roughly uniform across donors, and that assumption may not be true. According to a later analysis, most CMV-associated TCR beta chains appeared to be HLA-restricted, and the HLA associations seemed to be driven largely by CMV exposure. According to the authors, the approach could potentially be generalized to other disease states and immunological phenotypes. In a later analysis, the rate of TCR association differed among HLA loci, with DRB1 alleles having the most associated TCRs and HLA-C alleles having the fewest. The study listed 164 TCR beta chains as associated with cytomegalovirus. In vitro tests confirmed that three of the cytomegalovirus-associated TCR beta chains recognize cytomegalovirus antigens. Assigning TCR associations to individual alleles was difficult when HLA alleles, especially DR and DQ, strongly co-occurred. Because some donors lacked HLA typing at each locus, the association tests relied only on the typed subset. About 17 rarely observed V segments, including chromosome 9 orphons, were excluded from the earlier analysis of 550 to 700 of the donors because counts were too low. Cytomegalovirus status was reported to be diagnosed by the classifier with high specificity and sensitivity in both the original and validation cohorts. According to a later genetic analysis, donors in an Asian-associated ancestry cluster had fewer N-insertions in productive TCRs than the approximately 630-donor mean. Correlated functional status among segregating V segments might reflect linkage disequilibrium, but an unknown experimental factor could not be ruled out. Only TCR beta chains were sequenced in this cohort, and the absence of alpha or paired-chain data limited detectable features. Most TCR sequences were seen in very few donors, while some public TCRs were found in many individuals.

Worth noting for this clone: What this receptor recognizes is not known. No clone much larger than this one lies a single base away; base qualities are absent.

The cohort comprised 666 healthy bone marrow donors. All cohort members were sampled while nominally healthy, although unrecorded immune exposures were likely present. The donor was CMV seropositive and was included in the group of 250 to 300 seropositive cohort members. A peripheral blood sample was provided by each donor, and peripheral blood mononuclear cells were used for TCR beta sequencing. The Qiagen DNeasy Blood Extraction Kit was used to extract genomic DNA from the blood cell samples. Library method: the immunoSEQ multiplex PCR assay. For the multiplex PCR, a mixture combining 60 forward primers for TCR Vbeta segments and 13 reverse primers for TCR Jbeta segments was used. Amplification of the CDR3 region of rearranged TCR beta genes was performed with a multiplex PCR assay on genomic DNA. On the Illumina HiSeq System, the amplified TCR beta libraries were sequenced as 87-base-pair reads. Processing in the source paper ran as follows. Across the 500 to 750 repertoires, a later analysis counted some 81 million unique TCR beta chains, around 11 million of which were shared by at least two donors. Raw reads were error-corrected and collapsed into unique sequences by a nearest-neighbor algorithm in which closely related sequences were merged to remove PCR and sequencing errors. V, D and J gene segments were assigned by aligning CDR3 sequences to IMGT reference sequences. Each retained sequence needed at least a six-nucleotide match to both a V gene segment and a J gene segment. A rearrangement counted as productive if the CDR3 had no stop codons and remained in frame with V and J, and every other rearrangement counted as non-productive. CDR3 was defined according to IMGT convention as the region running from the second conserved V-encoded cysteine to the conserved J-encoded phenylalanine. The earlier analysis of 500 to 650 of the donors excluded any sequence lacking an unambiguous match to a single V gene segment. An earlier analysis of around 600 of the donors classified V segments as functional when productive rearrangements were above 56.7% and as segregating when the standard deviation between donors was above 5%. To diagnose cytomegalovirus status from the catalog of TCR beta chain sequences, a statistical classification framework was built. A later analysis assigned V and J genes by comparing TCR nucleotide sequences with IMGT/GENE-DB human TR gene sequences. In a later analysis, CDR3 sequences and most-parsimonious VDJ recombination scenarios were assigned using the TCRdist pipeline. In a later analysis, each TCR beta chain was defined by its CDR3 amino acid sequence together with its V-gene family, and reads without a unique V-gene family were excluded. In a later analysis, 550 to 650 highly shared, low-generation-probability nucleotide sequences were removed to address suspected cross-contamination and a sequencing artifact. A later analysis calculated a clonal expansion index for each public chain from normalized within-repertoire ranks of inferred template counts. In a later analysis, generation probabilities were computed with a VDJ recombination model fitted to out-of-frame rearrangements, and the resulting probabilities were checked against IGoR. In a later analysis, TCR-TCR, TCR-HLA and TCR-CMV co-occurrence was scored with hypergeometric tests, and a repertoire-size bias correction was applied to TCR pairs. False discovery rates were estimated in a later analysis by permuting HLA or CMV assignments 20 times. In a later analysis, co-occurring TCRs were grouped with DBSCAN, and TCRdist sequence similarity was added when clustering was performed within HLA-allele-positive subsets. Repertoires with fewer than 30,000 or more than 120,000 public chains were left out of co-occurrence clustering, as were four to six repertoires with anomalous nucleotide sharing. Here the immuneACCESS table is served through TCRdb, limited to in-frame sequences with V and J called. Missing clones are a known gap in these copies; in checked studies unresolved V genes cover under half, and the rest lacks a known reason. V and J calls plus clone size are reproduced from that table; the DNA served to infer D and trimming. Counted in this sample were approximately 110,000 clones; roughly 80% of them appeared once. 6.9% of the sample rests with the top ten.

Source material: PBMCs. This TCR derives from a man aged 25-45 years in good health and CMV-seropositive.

The DNA is as follows: TGTGCCAGCAGCTTACGTACAGGGGGAGATGGCACTGAAGCTTTCTTT. Translated, this gives CASSLRTGGDGTEAFF. This chain joins TRBV7-2 to TRBJ1-1; TRBD1 aligns with 8 central bases. Compared with germline, V lacks 2 bases and J lacks 4 bases; bases without a gene match: 9. CDR1 and CDR2 were assigned from the germline V gene as SGHTA and FQGNSA. The CDR3 contains 16 residues, cysteine and phenylalanine counted. Solely the CDR3 DNA is kept, with 48 bases framed from the first base.